This entry lists 12 T cell receptor beta chains sequenced from one sample in a study of blood T cell repertoires in COVID-19. Produced via immunoSEQ multiplex PCR; TCRdb's table is partial and in-frame only. This table has over 300,000 clones, roughly 90% appearing once. The sample comprised PBMCs or T cells enriched from blood (not recorded which). The receptors stem from a woman between 35 and 50 years old who had recovered from COVID-19.

This sequence joins TRBV18 and TRBJ2-3, with TRBD2 matching 11 bases. CDR1 is KGHSH, CDR2 LQKENI, per germline. The CDR3 has 16 residues. V gave up 2 bases and J gave up 4 bases; unmatched junction bases: 5. CDR3 loop: CASSPSSGGKADTQYF. DNA of the CDR3: TGTGCCAGCTCACCATCTAGCGGGGGGAAAGCAGATACGCAGTATTTT.

The V call is TRBV29-1, the J call TRBJ1-2; TRBD1 agrees at 10 bases. The V and J ends lost 5 bases and 3 bases, in that order; junction bases with no gene match: 3. The V gene's germline CDR1 is SQVTM and CDR2 ANQGSEA. This CDR3 contains 13 residues. The CDR3: CSVLTGGDYGYTF. The DNA of the CDR3 is TGCAGCGTTCTGACAGGGGGCGACTATGGCTACACCTTC.

The rearrangement joins TRBV30 to TRBJ2-7; D uncertain. Germline values: CDR1 GTSNPN, CDR2 SVGIG (reference sequence). Trimming took 2 bases from V and 5 from J, leaving 13 bases between them. The CDR3 is 13 amino acids. CDR3 DNA sequence: TGTGCCTGGAGTAAAATTAGCTACGACGAGCAGTACTTC. Translated: CAWSKISYDEQYF.

This chain joins TRBV6-6 and TRBJ1-2, with TRBD1 matching over 9 bases. J gave up 3 bases and V 4 bases, and 9 bases lay outside the gene matches. CDR3 length equals 16 residues. The germline CDR1 and CDR2 sequences are MNHNY and SVGAGI (reference sequence). The CDR3 DNA follows: TGTGCCAGCAGTTTCGTACAGGGGGCGTTCTACTATGGCTACACCTTC. This gives the protein CASSFVQGAFYYGYTF.

V is TRBV27 and J is TRBJ1-2, with a tentative D call TRBD1 (6 bases). This CDR3 is built from 13 residues. V dropped 2 bases and J dropped 6 bases, with 10 bases sitting between them. The V gene's germline CDR1 is MNHEY and CDR2 SMNVEV (reference sequence). CDR3 loop: CASSLRGGDGYTF. CDR3 DNA sequence: TGTGCCAGCAGTTTACGGGGGGGCGATGGCTACACCTTC.

The chain has TRBV24-1 and TRBJ2-7, with 10 nucleotides matching TRBD1. J gave up 3 bases and V 1 base, and 5 bases lay outside the gene matches. CDR3 length: 16 amino acids. Germline V lookup: CDR1 KGHDR, CDR2 SFDVKD. In DNA, the CDR3 is TGTGCCACCAGTGATTTACCCCGGGACAGGGGCTACGAGCAGTACTTC. This encodes CATSDLPRDRGYEQYF.

This clone occurred once. The genes are TRBV4-3 and TRBJ2-2; 7 positions match TRBD2. Germline trimming cut 0 bases from V and 3 bases from J; bases unmatched to any gene: 7. Looked up from germline, CDR1 is LGHNA and CDR2 is YSLEER. The CDR3 is 17 amino acids. The CDR3 protein is CASSQETALAYTGELFF. The CDR3 DNA follows: TGCGCCAGCAGCCAAGAGACAGCACTAGCGTACACCGGGGAGCTGTTTTTT.

The V call is TRBV3-1 (or the pseudogene TRBV3-2), the J call TRBJ1-3; 7 bases line up with TRBD1. This CDR3 is 16 amino acids long. CDR1 and CDR2 from the germline V gene are LGHDT and YNNKEL (reference sequence). V was clipped by 5 bases and J by 0 bases; unmatched bases: 7. The CDR3 DNA follows: TGTGCCAGCAGCTTCGGACAGGCCTTCTCTGGAAACACCATATATTTT. Protein sequence: CASSFGQAFSGNTIYF.

This clone was found a few times. V and J are TRBV7-9 and TRBJ1-1; D is perhaps TRBD1 (5 bases). V shed 4 bases and J shed 0 bases, with 9 bases lying between them. This CDR3 region has 14 residues. Germline V gives CDR1 SEHNR, CDR2 FQNEAQ (reference sequence). The chain's CDR3 is CASSSTVLNTEAFF. In DNA form, the CDR3 reads TGTGCCAGCAGCTCGACAGTTTTGAACACTGAAGCTTTCTTT.

This chain uses TRBV9 with TRBJ1-5; D is undetermined. CDR1 is SGDLS, CDR2 YYNGEE, per germline. This CDR3 has 15 amino acids. Trimming removed 0 bases from V and 4 bases from J, with 11 bases in between. CDR3 nucleotide sequence: TGTGCCAGCAGCGTAGACGGAGGGTTAAATCAGCCCCAGCATTTT. Protein: CASSVDGGLNQPQHF.

The V gene is TRBV4-3, the J gene TRBJ2-7; D perhaps matches TRBD1 (6 bases). Trimming shortened V by 4 bases and J by 3 bases, and 16 bases separated the two germline ends. CDR1 and CDR2 (germline): LGHNA, YSLEER. The CDR3 is 15 amino acids. The CDR3 bases are TGCGCCAGCAGCCTAGACCGGGACACTGGCTACGAGCAGTACTTC. Its translation: CASSLDRDTGYEQYF.

This chain uses TRBV5-4 with TRBJ1-2, with TRBD1 as a possible D gene (5 bases). V was cut by 3 bases and J by 8 bases, with 11 bases left in between. CDR1 and CDR2 from the germline V gene are SGHNT and YYREEE (reference sequence). This CDR3 has 12 residues. The CDR3 protein is CASSSTAEGYTF. The CDR3 region has the DNA TGTGCCAGCAGCTCGACAGCTGAAGGCTACACCTTC.